A single TCR beta chain is shown here with its context. This record comes from a study of blood T cell repertoires in COVID-19. At the level of the study: Collection of acute and convalescent COVID-19 samples took place in the United States, Italy and Spain. Sources were T cells, B-cell-depleted T cells, or PBMCs; the material itself was cDNA or gDNA.

Original handling: From reference gene primer amplification, estimates of nucleated cell counts were derived. The table came from immunoSEQ multiplex PCR; TCRdb's copy has only in-frame clones and leaves some out. The D gene and trimming were derived from the DNA, and the V and J assignments and clone size from that table. The data contain approximately 37,000 clones, about 90% of them seen just once; the ten biggest clones take up around 10%. This TCR came from an elderly man with active COVID-19. The sample comprised peripheral blood.

The DNA of the CDR3 is TGTGCCAGTAGAATAAGCGGGAGTTCGTACAATGAGCAGTTCTTC. Translation: CASRISGSSYNEQFF. The chain joins TRBV19 to TRBJ2-1; 8 nucleotides agree with TRBD2. This CDR3 comprises 15 residues. Germline V gene data show CDR1 as LNHDA and CDR2 as SQIVND (reference sequence). The J segment lost 4 bases and the V segment lost 6 bases, leaving 8 bases of the junction unmatched.